These 30 T cell receptor beta chains came from one sample sequenced in a study of cytomegalovirus exposure and HLA in healthy donors. The PCR made use of 60 Vbeta and 13 Jbeta primers. Clones were read by immunoSEQ multiplex PCR, and TCRdb kept only the in-frame ones, dropping some. The sample has tens of thousands of clones, roughly 80% seen once; the top ten hold 2.7%. Sequenced: PBMCs. These receptors all stem from a woman in her forties in good health and CMV-seropositive.

The rearrangement links TRBV9 to TRBJ1-1, with 7 nucleotides matching TRBD1. Germline CDR1 and CDR2: SGDLS and YYNGEE. J lost 1 base, V lost 5 bases, and 5 bases had no gene match. This CDR3 region has 14 residues. The CDR3 nucleotides are TGTGCCAGCAGAAGGGGGGACAGGAACACTGAAGCTTTCTTT. Translation: CASRRGDRNTEAFF.

V gene TRBV6-6 combines with J gene TRBJ2-7; D might be TRBD1 (5 bases). V lost 4 bases to trimming and J lost 0 bases, with 10 bases between them. CDR3 length equals 14 residues. Germline lookup yields CDR1 MNHNY and CDR2 SVGAGI (reference sequence). The CDR3 reads CASSFQGSSYEQYF. The CDR3 region has the DNA TGTGCCAGCAGTTTTCAGGGTTCCTCCTACGAGCAGTACTTC.

There are a few counts of this clone. The genes are TRBV27 and TRBJ2-2, with D possibly being TRBD2 (5 bases). This CDR3 is 15 amino acids long. Germline lookup yields CDR1 MNHEY and CDR2 SMNVEV (reference sequence). V lost 9 bases and J lost 7, with 21 bases in between. The CDR3 region has the DNA TGTGCCAGTACCACTCCCACTAGAAAGGGCGGGGAGCTGTTTTTT. It encodes CASTTPTRKGGELFF.

The chain recombines TRBV28 with TRBJ1-1; D ambiguous. CDR1 and CDR2 (germline): MDHEN, SYDVKM. Trimming cost V 3 bases and J 5 bases, with 13 bases left between them. The CDR3 contains 14 residues. CDR3 in DNA: TGTGCCAGCAGTTTGGTTAGGGAGGGTACTGAAGCTTTCTTT. This sequence encodes CASSLVREGTEAFF.

Only one count was recorded for this clone. The chain is built from TRBV11-2 and TRBJ1-2; D not certain. V gave up 0 bases and J gave up 4 bases, with 3 bases separating them. The CDR3 consists of 12 residues. Germline CDR1 reads SGHAT; CDR2 reads FQNNGV. CDR3 sequence (DNA): TGTGCCAGCAGCTTAGACAGCTATGGCTACACCTTC. This codes for CASSLDSYGYTF.

The V call is TRBV29-1, the J call TRBJ2-3, with D possibly TRBD2 on 6 matching bases. The CDR3 sequence is 14 residues long. CDR1 SQVTM and CDR2 ANQGSEA come from the germline V gene. Trimming removed 4 bases from V and 0 bases from J, with 11 bases in between. CDR3 loop: CSVVLGTSTDTQYF. The CDR3 bases are TGCAGCGTTGTTCTGGGGACTAGCACAGATACGCAGTATTTT.

The J gene is TRBJ2-5, the V gene TRBV7-7; 7 bases line up with TRBD2. Germline V gives CDR1 SSHAT, CDR2 FNYEAQ (reference sequence). V gave up 1 base and J gave up 11 bases; unmatched junction bases: 7. The CDR3 is 13 residues long. CDR3 in amino acids: CASSLDVRREQYF. The CDR3 nucleotides read TGTGCCAGCAGCTTAGATGTCCGGCGGGAGCAGTACTTC.

Only one count was recorded for this clone. This chain uses TRBV18 with TRBJ2-1, with 11 bases fitting TRBD2. Germline V gene sequence: CDR1 KGHSH, CDR2 LQKENI. CDR3 length: 15 amino acids. V shed 5 bases and J 5 bases; nucleotides not matched to a gene: 5. CDR3: CASSFSGGADNEQFF. The CDR3 nucleotides are TGTGCCAGCTCATTTAGCGGGGGGGCCGACAATGAGCAGTTCTTC.

Judged by abundance, this clone is medium-sized. The CDR3 DNA follows: TGTGCCAGCAGCGCCGGGACTAGCTCTGGGGCCAACGTCCTGACTTTC. This sequence encodes CASSAGTSSGANVLTF. The chain joins TRBV6-4 to TRBJ2-6, with TRBD2 matching 8 bases. This CDR3 is built from 16 residues. Germline lookup yields CDR1 MRHNA and CDR2 SNTAGT. The V gene end was trimmed by 6 bases and the J gene end by 0 bases; junction bases not matched to a gene: 4.

The chain couples TRBV5-1 to TRBJ1-1; tentatively, D is TRBD1 (6 bases). This CDR3 has 14 amino acids. Trimming removed 4 bases at V and 4 bases at J, with 14 bases between. Germline assignment: CDR1 SGHRS and CDR2 YFSETQ. The CDR3 here is CASSQTGSATEAFF. CDR3 coding DNA: TGCGCCAGCAGCCAAACAGGGTCGGCCACTGAAGCTTTCTTT. The variable domain in full, with the rest retrieved from reference TRBV5-1 and TRBJ1-1, is KAGVTQTPRYLIKTRGQQVTLSCSPISGHRSVSWYQQTPGQGLQFLFEYFSETQRNKGNFPGRFSGRQFSNSRSEMNVSTLELGDSALYLCASSQTGSATEAFFGQGTRLTVV.

DNA for the CDR3: TGTGCCAGCAGCTTGGGCGGGGCCCCCAATGAGCAGTTCTTC. It encodes CASSLGGAPNEQFF. The chain employs TRBV7-3 and TRBJ2-1; maybe TRBD2 (6 bases). The germline V and J ends were trimmed by 3 bases and 6 bases, with 12 bases remaining between them. Per germline, CDR1 SGHTA and CDR2 FQGTGA. This CDR3 is 14 amino acids long.

This chain joins TRBV7-2 and TRBJ1-1; no clear D. V lost 2 bases and J lost 4, with 11 bases in between. Germline V gene sequence: CDR1 SGHTA, CDR2 FQGNSA. There are 14 residues in the CDR3. CDR3 loop: CASSLSPGGTEAFF. Written as DNA, the CDR3 is TGTGCCAGCAGCTTATCCCCCGGAGGCACTGAAGCTTTCTTT.

The rearrangement uses TRBV10-3 and TRBJ1-5; 11 positions match TRBD1. Germline lookup yields CDR1 ENHRY and CDR2 SYGVKD. The CDR3 has 16 residues. The junction had 15 bases not matched to a gene; V was cut back by 10 bases and J by 7 bases. Here the CDR3 DNA reads TGTGCCACCAAACCGGGACAGGGGGACACTTGGCAGCCCCAGCATTTT. The encoded protein is CATKPGQGDTWQPQHF.

This sequence joins TRBV21-1 and TRBJ2-4; TRBD2 is taken as the D call from the table, unchecked against the DNA. TRBV21-1 is a pseudogene. The CDR3 has 16 residues. DNA of the CDR3: TGTGCCAGCAGCTCCCGGTTTGCTAGCGGGGGTATAAGTGGGTACTTC. Residues: CASSSRFASGGISGYF.

The chain carries TRBV28 and TRBJ1-5, with D possibly matching TRBD1 (5 bases). The CDR3 is made up of 15 amino acids. CDR1 and CDR2 (germline): MDHEN, SYDVKM. The V gene lost 10 bases and the J gene lost 0 bases, with 16 bases spanning the gap. The CDR3 is CATSPGAPSNQPQHF. The DNA for the CDR3 is TGTGCCACCAGCCCTGGGGCACCTAGCAATCAGCCCCAGCATTTT.

The rearrangement joins TRBV5-1 to TRBJ1-5; 7 bases are a match to TRBD1. CDR1 is SGHRS, CDR2 YFSETQ, per germline. V gave up 0 bases and J gave up 1 base; unmatched junction bases: 7. The CDR3 runs to 17 residues. CDR3 sequence: CASSLGEGGSSNQPQHF. CDR3 in DNA: TGCGCCAGCAGCTTGGGGGAAGGGGGCTCGAGCAATCAGCCCCAGCATTTT.

This clone has only one observation. J is TRBJ1-2 and V is TRBV4-2; the match to TRBD1 covers 7 bases. V was pared by 5 bases and J by 4 bases, with 4 bases of the junction left unmatched. The CDR3 length is 13 residues. Germline CDR1 reads LGHNA; CDR2 reads YNFKEQ. The CDR3 loop is CASSFRGSYGYTF. The CDR3 bases are TGTGCCAGCAGCTTCAGGGGGTCCTATGGCTACACCTTC.

V gene TRBV7-8 combines with J gene TRBJ1-2; D gene ambiguous. The CDR3 is made up of 17 amino acids. Trimming cost V 5 bases and J 4 bases, with 23 bases left between them. Per germline, CDR1 SGHVS and CDR2 FQNEAQ. The CDR3 DNA sequence: TGTGCCAGCAGCCCCCAATACCCCGGCAGGTCCGTCTATGGCTACACCTTC. It translates to CASSPQYPGRSVYGYTF.

The chain joins TRBV11-2 to TRBJ2-7; TRBD1 matches at 10 bases. Germline V CDR1 and CDR2: SGHAT, FQNNGV. The CDR3 extends over 15 amino acids. Germline trimming cut 4 bases from V and 2 bases from J; bases unmatched to any gene: 5. CDR3 bases: TGTGCCAGCAGCTCGACAGGGGGCGATGCCTACGAGCAGTACTTC. Translating it yields CASSSTGGDAYEQYF. Looking up the rest from reference TRBV11-2 and TRBJ2-7 gives the full variable domain: EAGVAQSPRYKIIEKRQSVAFWCNPISGHATLYWYQQILGQGPKLLIQFQNNGVVDDSQLPKDRFSAERLKGVDSTLKIQPAKLEDSAVYLCASSSTGGDAYEQYFGPGTRLTVT.

This rearrangement joins TRBV6-5 to TRBJ1-2; D is perhaps TRBD1 (6 bases). Germline CDR1 is MNHEY and CDR2 is SVGAGI. Trimming pared 2 bases from V and 5 bases from J, leaving 9 bases between. The CDR3 runs 13 residues. The CDR3 loop is CASSYVTGYGYTF. The CDR3, as DNA: TGTGCCAGCAGTTACGTGACAGGTTATGGCTACACCTTC.

The chain's CDR3 is CASSISTGQGYTF. The CDR3 DNA reads as TGTGCCAGTAGTATCTCGACAGGGCAAGGCTACACCTTC. The chain recombines TRBV19 with TRBJ1-2; 7 bases line up with TRBD1. The CDR3 runs to 13 residues. Germline values: CDR1 LNHDA, CDR2 SQIVND (reference sequence). Losses at the gene ends were 3 bases for V and 8 bases for J; bases not matched to a gene: 6.

This clone has a single count. V usage is TRBV28 and J usage is TRBJ1-5; D is ambiguous. The CDR3 has 14 residues. The V and J ends lost 6 bases and 1 base respectively, with 10 bases between them. Germline assignment: CDR1 MDHEN and CDR2 SYDVKM. The CDR3 DNA is TGTGCCAGCAGCTACCTGTCGAGCAATCAGCCCCAGCATTTT. Protein product: CASSYLSSNQPQHF.

The rearrangement joins TRBV7-3 to TRBJ2-1, with D possibly TRBD2 on 6 matching bases. The V gene's germline CDR1 is SGHTA and CDR2 FQGTGA. V was cut by 0 bases and J by 10 bases, with 10 bases left in between. The CDR3 totals 13 residues. The CDR3 here is CASSLTQGGEQFF. As DNA, the CDR3 is TGTGCCAGCAGCTTAACCCAGGGAGGAGAGCAGTTCTTC.

The chain joins TRBV28 to TRBJ2-7; 7 bases align to TRBD1. The CDR3 covers 14 residues. The J segment lost 3 bases and the V segment lost 5 bases, leaving 7 bases of the junction unmatched. The germline V gene encodes CDR1 MDHEN and CDR2 SYDVKM. The chain's CDR3 is CASSPDRVSYEQYF. The CDR3 coding sequence is TGTGCCAGCAGTCCTGACAGGGTTAGCTACGAGCAGTACTTC. Full variable domain (missing parts from reference TRBV28 and TRBJ2-7): DVKVTQSSRYLVKRTGEKVFLECVQDMDHENMFWYRQDPGLGLRLIYFSYDVKMKEKGDIPEGYSVSREKKERFSLILESASTNQTSMYLCASSPDRVSYEQYFGPGTRLTVT.

The J gene is TRBJ1-6, the V gene TRBV7-9; the D gene is possibly TRBD1 (6 bases). Trimming shortened V by 5 bases and J by 7 bases, and 12 bases separated the two germline ends. The CDR3 contains 14 residues. Germline V gene data show CDR1 as SEHNR and CDR2 as FQNEAQ (reference sequence). Here the CDR3 DNA reads TGTGCCAGCAGCCAGACAGGAACGAATTCACCCCTCCACTTT. It encodes CASSQTGTNSPLHF.

This chain uses TRBV29-1 with TRBJ2-3; 8 bases line up with TRBD2. Looked up from germline, CDR1 is SQVTM and CDR2 is ANQGSEA. The CDR3 is 13 residues long. The ends lost 1 base at V and 3 bases at J; junction bases unmatched: 0. The CDR3 DNA reads as TGCAGCGTTGAAGCGGGGGGGACAGATACGCAGTATTTT. Its translation is CSVEAGGTDTQYF.

This clone was seen once. V usage is TRBV5-1 and J usage is TRBJ1-1; D is undetermined. The germline V gene has CDR1 SGHRS and CDR2 YFSETQ. The CDR3 sequence is 15 residues long. V lost 2 bases to trimming and J lost 4 bases, with 15 bases between them. The CDR3 DNA reads as TGCGCCAGCAGCTTTATACGAGCGGGCGTCACTGAAGCTTTCTTT. Its translation: CASSFIRAGVTEAFF.

The gene calls are TRBV2 and TRBJ1-6, with no clear D. Trimming left V 1 base short and J 2 bases short, with 9 bases between. The CDR3 contains 16 residues. Germline CDR1 SNHLY, CDR2 FYNNEI. Here the CDR3 reads CASSEGRNTYNSPLHF. CDR3 nucleotides: TGTGCCAGCAGTGAAGGCAGGAATACCTATAATTCACCCCTCCACTTT.

The chain joins TRBV7-2 to TRBJ2-1, with D tentatively TRBD2 (5 bases). Between the trimmed V and J ends, which lost 0 bases and 1 base, there was a span of 7 bases. This CDR3 has 15 amino acids. Germline loops: CDR1 SGHTA, CDR2 FQGNSA. The CDR3 bases are TGTGCCAGCAGCTTAGCCCCGGGGTCCTACAATGAGCAGTTCTTC. Translation: CASSLAPGSYNEQFF.

DNA of the CDR3: TGTGCCAGCAGCTGGAGAGCCGAATATTCACCCCTCCACTTT. Protein: CASSWRAEYSPLHF. The gene calls are TRBV5-5 and TRBJ1-6, with no clear D. Germline CDR1 and CDR2: SGHKS and YYEKEE (reference sequence). The CDR3 sequence is 14 residues long. Trimming left V 3 bases short and J 8 bases short, with 12 bases between.